These T cell receptor beta chains were read from a single sample in a study of shared clonotypes between healthy human individuals. The protocol was immunoSEQ multiplex PCR, while the TCRdb copy is restricted to in-frame clones and leaves out a portion. The sample consists of about 2.3 million clones, just over 90% of them appearing once. The sample taken for sequencing was naive CD4+ T cells from PBMCs. The receptors were sampled from a young man in good health. Some clones in this sample may be carry-over from other donors' samples. The CDR3 runs from the conserved cysteine through the conserved F or W. The order of the fields is clone size, D gene, V gene, J gene, CDR3 protein, CDR3 DNA. D genes are given only for firm matches. Only part of the rows carry a size: once, few, many, or a class if the clone is expanded.

>-|TRBD2|TRBV6-1|TRBJ2-3
CASTTAGPAHTQYF
TGTGCCAGCACGACAGCGGGGCCCGCCCATACGCAGTATTTT
>-|-|TRBV28|TRBJ2-7
CASSLRATEQYF
TGTGCCAGCAGTTTAAGGGCCACCGAGCAGTACTTC
>-|-|TRBV11-3|TRBJ2-3
CASSLGRTDTQYF
TGTGCCAGCAGCTTGGGCCGCACAGATACGCAGTATTTT
>-|-|TRBV20-1|TRBJ2-7
CSAHRDYEQYF
TGCAGTGCTCATAGAGACTACGAGCAGTACTTC
>-|-|TRBV7-8|TRBJ2-7
CASSVRDLYEQYF
TGTGCCAGCAGCGTAAGGGATTTATACGAGCAGTACTTC
>-|TRBD2|TRBV9|TRBJ2-1
CASSPRGGAPQGEQFF
TGTGCCAGCAGCCCCCGGGGGGGAGCCCCACAAGGGGAGCAGTTCTTC
>-|-|TRBV5-1|TRBJ1-3
CASSLQASGNTIYF
TGCGCCAGCAGCTTGCAAGCCTCTGGAAACACCATATATTTT
>-|TRBD2|TRBV25-1|TRBJ2-1
CASSEPGTSGSPREQFF
TGTGCCAGCAGTGAACCGGGGACTAGCGGGAGTCCGAGGGAGCAGTTCTTC
>-|TRBD1|TRBV7-9|TRBJ2-2
CASKSYRDRDTKNTGELFF
TGTGCCAGCAAATCGTACCGGGACAGGGACACAAAAAACACCGGGGAGCTGTTTTTT
>-|-|TRBV6-5|TRBJ1-5
CASSPTAARNQPQHF
TGTGCCAGCAGTCCGACCGCGGCGCGCAATCAGCCCCAGCATTTT
>-|-|TRBV18|TRBJ2-6
CASSPPSYGHSGANVLTF
TGTGCCAGCTCACCACCGAGTTATGGGCACTCTGGGGCCAACGTCCTGACTTTC
>-|-|TRBV6-4|TRBJ1-4
CASTIRGGQDTTNEKLFF
TGTGCCAGCACCATCCGCGGGGGTCAGGACACAACTAATGAAAAACTGTTTTTT
>-|-|TRBV18|TRBJ1-4
CASSPSAQLNEKLFF
TGTGCCAGCTCACCAAGTGCACAGCTGAATGAAAAACTGTTTTTT
>-|TRBD1|TRBV23-1|TRBJ1-5
CASSQYRGEYSNQPQHF
TGCGCCAGCAGTCAATACAGGGGGGAATATAGCAATCAGCCCCAGCATTTT
>-|TRBD1|TRBV28|TRBJ2-5
CASRGQGETQYF
TGTGCCAGCAGGGGACAGGGAGAGACCCAGTACTTC
>-|-|TRBV6-6|TRBJ1-2
CASSRYTHYGYTF
TGTGCCAGCAGTCGTTACACCCACTATGGCTACACCTTC
>-|-|TRBV6-1|TRBJ2-1
CASQDLAYNEQFF
TGTGCCAGCCAGGACTTAGCCTACAATGAGCAGTTCTTC
>-|TRBD2|TRBV15|TRBJ2-7
CATSRTSGNSYEQYF
TGTGCCACCAGCAGAACTAGCGGGAACTCCTACGAGCAGTACTTC
>-|-|TRBV6-6|TRBJ2-6
CASSYFVGSGANVLTF
TGTGCCAGCAGTTACTTTGTGGGGTCTGGGGCCAACGTCCTGACTTTC
>-|-|TRBV6-6|TRBJ1-1
CASSTLRTGNTEAFF
TGTGCCAGCAGCACCCTCAGGACCGGGAACACTGAAGCTTTCTTT
>-|-|TRBV30|TRBJ2-1
CAQSSYNEQFF
TGTGCACAGAGCTCCTACAATGAGCAGTTCTTC
>-|TRBD2|TRBV7-2|TRBJ2-1
CASSREGLEQFF
TGTGCCAGCAGTCGGGAGGGCCTTGAGCAGTTCTTC
>-|-|TRBV4-2|TRBJ2-1
CASSQGLFYYNEQFF
TGTGCCAGCAGCCAGGGATTATTTTACTACAATGAGCAGTTCTTC
>once|TRBD2|TRBV30|TRBJ2-1
CAWSRLAGANEQFF
TGTGCCTGGAGTAGGCTAGCGGGAGCAAATGAGCAGTTCTTC
>-|-|TRBV5-6|TRBJ2-5
CASSSRAGSQETQYF
TGTGCCAGCAGCTCCAGAGCGGGCTCACAAGAGACCCAGTACTTC
>-|-|TRBV4-1|TRBJ2-7
CASSQGASLEQYF
TGCGCCAGCAGCCAAGGGGCTAGTTTAGAGCAGTACTTC
>-|-|TRBV4-2|TRBJ2-7
CASSQDRLGEQYF
TGTGCCAGCAGCCAAGATAGGTTGGGCGAGCAGTACTTC
>-|-|TRBV29-1|TRBJ2-5
CSVARLHLASETQYF
TGCAGCGTTGCTCGGCTGCATCTGGCGTCAGAGACCCAGTACTTC
>-|-|TRBV2|TRBJ2-4
CASTGFAKNIQYF
TGTGCCAGCACAGGGTTCGCCAAAAACATTCAGTACTTC
>-|-|TRBV29-1|TRBJ1-5
CSVTVSNQPQHF
TGCAGCGTGACGGTTAGCAATCAGCCCCAGCATTTT
>-|-|TRBV28|TRBJ1-2
CASSITGNYGYTF
TGTGCCAGCAGTATAACAGGGAACTATGGCTACACCTTC
>-|-|TRBV5-1|TRBJ2-7
CASSLSPGDEQYF
TGCGCCAGCAGTTTGTCCCCAGGGGACGAGCAGTACTTC
>-|TRBD2|TRBV18|TRBJ2-1
CASSPGLAGLNEQFF
TGTGCCAGCTCACCGGGACTAGCGGGACTCAATGAGCAGTTCTTC
>once|-|TRBV4-1|TRBJ2-1
CASSQPPATYNEQFF
TGCGCCAGCAGCCAGCCACCCGCTACATACAATGAGCAGTTCTTC
>-|-|TRBV28|TRBJ1-3
CASSLLGRNTIYF
TGTGCCAGCAGTTTATTAGGCCGGAACACCATATATTTT
>once|-|TRBV12-2|TRBJ2-7
CASRATGTYEQYF
TGTGCAAGTCGCGCAACCGGGACCTACGAGCAGTACTTC
>-|TRBD2|TRBV7-6|TRBJ2-3
CASSPPGGAGGRTDTQYF
TGTGCCAGCAGCCCACCGGGGGGTGCGGGAGGCCGCACAGATACGCAGTATTTT
>-|TRBD2|TRBV7-3|TRBJ2-2
CASSLSIAGTGELFF
TGTGCCAGCAGCTTGTCGATAGCGGGGACCGGGGAGCTGTTTTTT
>-|TRBD1|TRBV28|TRBJ1-2
CASRESRQGRNYGYTF
TGTGCCAGCAGGGAATCTAGACAGGGGAGAAACTATGGCTACACCTTC
>-|-|TRBV7-2|TRBJ1-3
CASRSGSGGNTIYF
TGTGCCAGCAGGAGCGGTTCGGGTGGAAACACCATATATTTT
>-|-|TRBV5-1|TRBJ1-4
CASSRSATNEKLFF
TGCGCCAGCAGCAGGAGTGCAACTAATGAAAAACTGTTTTTT
>-|-|TRBV30|TRBJ1-5
CAWGLGAGQPQHF
TGTGCCTGGGGGTTAGGAGCGGGTCAGCCCCAGCATTTT
>-|TRBD2|TRBV5-1|TRBJ2-1
CASSPNLAGNEQFF
TGCGCCAGCAGCCCGAATCTAGCGGGCAATGAGCAGTTCTTC
>-|TRBD1|TRBV27|TRBJ2-7
CASSSPRTGTYEQYF
TGTGCCAGCAGTTCCCCTAGGACAGGGACCTACGAGCAGTACTTC
>-|-|TRBV28|TRBJ1-1
CASSPGAGAFLGKAFF
TGTGCCAGCAGTCCTGGCGCAGGGGCCTTCCTTGGGAAGGCTTTCTTT
>-|-|TRBV10-1|TRBJ2-7
CASSEQAGGPYEQYF
TGCGCCAGCAGTGAGCAGGCAGGAGGACCCTACGAGCAGTACTTC
>-|-|TRBV5-4|TRBJ1-2
CASSLEGIPSYGYTF
TGTGCCAGCAGCTTGGAGGGGATCCCTTCCTATGGCTACACCTTC
>once|-|TRBV7-9|TRBJ2-1
CASSPQPWASSNEQFF
TGTGCCAGCAGCCCTCAACCCTGGGCTTCGAGCAATGAGCAGTTCTTC
>-|TRBD1|TRBV19|TRBJ1-5
CASSPEQGAGNQPQHF
TGTGCCAGTAGTCCTGAACAGGGGGCTGGCAATCAGCCCCAGCATTTT
>-|TRBD1|TRBV6-6|TRBJ1-4
CASKDRGATNEKLFF
TGTGCCAGCAAGGACAGGGGCGCAACTAATGAAAAACTGTTTTTT
>-|-|TRBV2|TRBJ2-1
CASSVSPVNEQFF
TGTGCCAGCAGTGTTTCCCCTGTGAATGAGCAGTTCTTC
>-|-|TRBV9|TRBJ1-2
CASSPYHTVGNYGYTF
TGTGCCAGCAGCCCGTACCACACCGTGGGCAACTATGGCTACACCTTC
>-|-|TRBV29-1|TRBJ1-5
CSVGQTSNQPQHF
TGCAGCGTCGGACAGACTAGCAATCAGCCCCAGCATTTT
>once|TRBD2|TRBV2|TRBJ2-1
CASRPGLAVSYNEQFF
TGTGCCAGCAGGCCGGGACTAGCGGTTTCCTACAATGAGCAGTTCTTC
>-|-|TRBV19|TRBJ2-5
CASSTGLGETQYF
TGTGCCAGTAGTACGGGACTCGGGGAGACCCAGTACTTC